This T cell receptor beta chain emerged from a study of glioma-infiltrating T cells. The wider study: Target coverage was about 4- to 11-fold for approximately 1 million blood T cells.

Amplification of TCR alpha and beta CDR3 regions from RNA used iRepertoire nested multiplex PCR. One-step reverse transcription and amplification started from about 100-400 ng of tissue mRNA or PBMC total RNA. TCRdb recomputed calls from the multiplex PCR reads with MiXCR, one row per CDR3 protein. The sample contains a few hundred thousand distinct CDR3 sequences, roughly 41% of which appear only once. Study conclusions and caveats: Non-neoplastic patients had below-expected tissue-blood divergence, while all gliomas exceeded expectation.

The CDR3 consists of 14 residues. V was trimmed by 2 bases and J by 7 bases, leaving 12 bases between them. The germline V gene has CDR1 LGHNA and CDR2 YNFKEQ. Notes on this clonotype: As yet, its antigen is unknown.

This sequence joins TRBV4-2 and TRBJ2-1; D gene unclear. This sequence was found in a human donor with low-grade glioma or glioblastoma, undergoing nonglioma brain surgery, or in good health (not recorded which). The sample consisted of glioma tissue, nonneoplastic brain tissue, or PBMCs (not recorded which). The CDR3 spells CASSQSHGKNEQFF. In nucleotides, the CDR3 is TGTGCCAGCAGCCAATCGCATGGCAAAAATGAGCAGTTCTTC.